Listed below are T cell receptor beta chains from one sample, sequenced in a study of tumor-infiltrating lymphocytes in primary liver carcinoma. TCRdb fed the multiplex PCR reads into MiXCR, producing one record per CDR3 protein. The sample holds 90,000 to 140,000 distinct CDR3 sequences; around 83% are singletons and the top ten take around 21%. Sequencing used liver tumor tissue from sampling region 3. These receptors all stem from a middle-aged man with primary liver carcinoma and hepatitis B virus infection. The CDR3 runs from the conserved cysteine through the conserved F or W. The order of the fields is V gene, D gene, J gene, clone size, CDR3 DNA, CDR3 protein. D genes are given only for firm matches. Rows give clone size only sometimes, using once, few, many, or a class for an expanded clone.

V gene: TRBV5-6
D gene: TRBD1
J gene: TRBJ1-6
clone size: .
CDR3 DNA: TGTGCCAGCAGCACAACCGGGACAGGGGGCGATTCACCTCTCCACTTT
CDR3 protein: CASSTTGTGGDSPLHF

V gene: TRBV5-6
D gene: TRBD1
J gene: TRBJ1-1
clone size: .
CDR3 DNA: TGTCCCAGCAGCTTGGCACAGACAGGGACTGAAGCTTTCTTT
CDR3 protein: CPSSLAQTGTEAFF

V gene: TRBV7-9
D gene: .
J gene: TRBJ1-2
clone size: .
CDR3 DNA: TGTGTCAGCAGTCAGGCAGGGATCCTGGGTGGCTACACCTTC
CDR3 protein: CVSSQAGILGGYTF

V gene: TRBV6-5
D gene: TRBD1
J gene: TRBJ2-1
clone size: .
CDR3 DNA: TGTCCCTGCAGACAGGGGGGGAATGAGCAGTTCTTC
CDR3 protein: CPCRQGGNEQFF

V gene: TRBV6-9
D gene: .
J gene: TRBJ2-3
clone size: .
CDR3 DNA: TGTGCCAGCAGTTACTCTTTTGCGGGGTATACAGATACGCATTATTTT
CDR3 protein: CASSYSFAGYTDTHYF

V gene: TRBV28
D gene: .
J gene: TRBJ2-7
clone size: .
CDR3 DNA: TGTGCCAACACCTCCGGGATAGGGGGCTCCTACGAGCAGTACTTC
CDR3 protein: CANTSGIGGSYEQYF

V gene: TRBV4-3
D gene: .
J gene: TRBJ2-1
clone size: .
CDR3 DNA: TGCGCCAGCACCCAAGATAGGAGCGGGTTTCACAACAAGCAGTTCTTC
CDR3 protein: CASTQDRSGFHNKQFF

V gene: TRBV12-3/TRBV12-4
D gene: .
J gene: TRBJ2-2
clone size: .
CDR3 DNA: TGTGCCAGCATGGAGACAGCGAACACCTGGGTGCTGTTTTTT
CDR3 protein: CASMETANTWVLFF

V gene: TRBV29-1
D gene: .
J gene: TRBJ1-4
clone size: .
CDR3 DNA: TGCAGCGTTAAAGTCTGGACACTGAGGGGTGAAAAACTGTTTTTT
CDR3 protein: CSVKVWTLRGEKLFF

V gene: TRBV7-9
D gene: .
J gene: TRBJ1-3
clone size: .
CDR3 DNA: TGTGCCAGCACCCCACCCTCCGGGGTGAGTGGAAGCACCATATATTTT
CDR3 protein: CASTPPSGVSGSTIYF

V gene: TRBV4-1
D gene: .
J gene: TRBJ2-7
clone size: .
CDR3 DNA: TGCGCCAGCAGTCAAGGTCCCGCCAGGGGAGTAGCCCACGAGCAGTACTTC
CDR3 protein: CASSQGPARGVAHEQYF

V gene: TRBV7-8
D gene: .
J gene: TRBJ1-2
clone size: .
CDR3 DNA: TGTGCCAGCACCTTAGCGGAACGGAACTATGACTACACCTTC
CDR3 protein: CASTLAERNYDYTF

V gene: TRBV29-1
D gene: .
J gene: TRBJ2-5
clone size: once
CDR3 DNA: TGCGGGGGAAAAGCAGGGGGGACCCAGTTTTTC
CDR3 protein: CGGKAGGTQFF

V gene: TRBV29-1
D gene: TRBD2
J gene: TRBJ2-1
clone size: .
CDR3 DNA: TGCAGCGTTTACTCACTAGCGGGGAATTCCTACAATGAGCAGTTCTTC
CDR3 protein: CSVYSLAGNSYNEQFF

V gene: TRBV11-1
D gene: .
J gene: TRBJ2-3
clone size: .
CDR3 DNA: TGTGACAGCAGTTTGCCGAGAGAGAGCACAGATACGCAGTGTTTT
CDR3 protein: CDSSLPRESTDTQCF

V gene: TRBV10-3
D gene: .
J gene: TRBJ2-7
clone size: once
CDR3 DNA: TGTGCCTTCAGTGAGAGTTGGAAAACGTACGAGCAGTACTTC
CDR3 protein: CAFSESWKTYEQYF

V gene: TRBV29-1
D gene: .
J gene: TRBJ2-2
clone size: .
CDR3 DNA: TGCAGTGCCAAGGGGGACGGGGAGCTATTTTTT
CDR3 protein: CSAKGDGELFF

V gene: TRBV7-3
D gene: TRBD2
J gene: TRBJ2-2
clone size: .
CDR3 DNA: TGTGCCAGCAGCTCCCGCCGAAATACTAGCGGGAGGGGGCTAAACACCGGGGAGCTGTTTTTT
CDR3 protein: CASSSRRNTSGRGLNTGELFF

V gene: TRBV12-3/TRBV12-4
D gene: .
J gene: TRBJ1-1
clone size: .
CDR3 DNA: TGTGCCAGCAGTTTGGGTGGGGCGCTTAGCACCGAAGCTTTCTTT
CDR3 protein: CASSLGGALSTEAFF

V gene: TRBV6-6
D gene: .
J gene: TRBJ1-5
clone size: .
CDR3 DNA: TGTGCCAGCAGTTACTACGGCACCAATAGCAATCAGCCCCGGTACTTT
CDR3 protein: CASSYYGTNSNQPRYF

V gene: TRBV5-6
D gene: .
J gene: TRBJ2-5
clone size: .
CDR3 DNA: TGTCCCAGCAAATGGCGGGACCAAGAGACCCAGTACTTT
CDR3 protein: CPSKWRDQETQYF

V gene: TRBV6-5
D gene: TRBD1
J gene: TRBJ1-2
clone size: .
CDR3 DNA: TGTGCCAGCAGACCACAGGGGACGGTCGGCTACACCTTC
CDR3 protein: CASRPQGTVGYTF

V gene: TRBV29-1
D gene: .
J gene: TRBJ1-1
clone size: .
CDR3 DNA: TGCAGCGGTGGGCCGGGTTGGGGGATGAACACTGAAGTTTTCTTT
CDR3 protein: CSGGPGWGMNTEVFF

V gene: TRBV29-1
D gene: .
J gene: TRBJ1-1
clone size: .
CDR3 DNA: TGCAGCGTTGTGGTGGGCAGCATTGAAGCTTTCTTT
CDR3 protein: CSVVVGSIEAFF